The rows below give T cell receptor beta chains drawn from one sample of a study of shared clonotypes between healthy human individuals. Some clones are missing from TCRdb's copy, which holds only in-frame ones; the method was immunoSEQ multiplex PCR. The profile covers some 2,000,000 clones, with approximately 96% appearing a single time and approximately 0.13% taken by the ten largest. Source material: naive CD4+ T cells sorted from blood. The receptors stem from a man between 18 and 35 years old in good health. CDR3s include the opening cysteine and the closing phenylalanine or tryptophan. A D gene is named only where the DNA matches it firmly. The size of a clone is reported for some rows only, either as once, few or many, or as a class for expanded clones.

cdr3_length | clone_size | j_call | d_call | v_call | cdr3_aa | cdr3_nt
15 | - | TRBJ1-2 | TRBD1 | TRBV6-6 | CASSSFRQGAFRYTF | TGTGCCAGCAGTTCTTTCCGACAGGGGGCCTTCCGCTACACCTTC
15 | - | TRBJ1-5 | - | TRBV6-1 | CASSERAGVGQPQHF | TGTGCCAGCAGTGAACGGGCCGGGGTTGGTCAGCCCCAGCATTTT
12 | once | TRBJ1-2 | - | TRBV29-1 | CSVNSGYYGYTF | TGCAGCGTTAACAGCGGGTACTATGGCTACACCTTC
12 | - | TRBJ1-6 | - | TRBV6-5 | CATGTVNSPLHF | TGTGCCACCGGGACGGTTAATTCACCCCTCCACTTT
16 | - | TRBJ2-2 | TRBD1 | TRBV7-2 | CASSSTGTATFGELFF | TGTGCCAGCAGCTCAACCGGGACAGCTACTTTCGGGGAGCTGTTTTTT
13 | - | TRBJ2-3 | - | TRBV27 | CASSPHLTDTQYF | TGTGCCAGCAGTCCCCACCTCACAGATACGCAGTATTTT
12 | once | TRBJ1-2 | - | TRBV28 | CASSPRRPGYTF | TGTGCCAGCAGTCCCCGTAGGCCGGGCTACACCTTC
12 | - | TRBJ2-7 | TRBD1 | TRBV18 | CASSPGGYEQYF | TGTGCCAGCTCTCCAGGGGGCTACGAGCAGTACTTC
15 | once | TRBJ2-5 | - | TRBV5-1 | CASSLIGTPGETQYF | TGCGCCAGCAGCTTGATTGGGACCCCTGGTGAGACCCAGTACTTC
15 | - | TRBJ1-4 | - | TRBV30 | CAWSVQKGLGEKLFF | TGTGCCTGGAGTGTACAAAAGGGGCTGGGGGAAAAACTGTTTTTT
11 | - | TRBJ2-5 | - | TRBV5-6 | CASSQFETQYF | TGTGCCAGCAGCCAATTCGAGACCCAGTACTTC
14 | - | TRBJ1-4 | TRBD1 | TRBV6-1 | CASRTGGPNEKLFF | TGTGCCAGCAGGACAGGGGGCCCTAATGAAAAACTGTTTTTT
13 | - | TRBJ2-7 | - | TRBV5-1 | CASSFGQGVAQYF | TGCGCCAGCAGCTTCGGGCAGGGAGTCGCGCAGTACTTC
16 | - | TRBJ1-5 | TRBD1 | TRBV28 | CAVPGQGPGGNQPQHF | TGTGCCGTCCCGGGACAGGGTCCGGGTGGCAATCAGCCCCAGCATTTT
15 | - | TRBJ2-1 | TRBD1 | TRBV6-5 | CASSRGQGAYNEQFF | TGTGCCAGCAGCCGGGGGCAGGGGGCTTACAATGAGCAGTTCTTC
14 | - | TRBJ1-4 | - | TRBV4-1 | CASSQDRDNEKLFF | TGCGCCAGCAGCCAAGACAGAGATAATGAAAAACTGTTTTTT
15 | - | TRBJ2-5 | TRBD2 | TRBV9 | CASSVAPSGTETQYF | TGTGCCAGCAGCGTAGCCCCTAGCGGGACAGAGACCCAGTACTTC
15 | - | TRBJ2-3 | TRBD1 | TRBV15 | CATSKGTGDTDTQYF | TGTGCCACCAGCAAAGGGACAGGGGACACAGATACGCAGTATTTT
12 | - | TRBJ2-3 | TRBD2 | TRBV11-3 | CASSQAGVTQYF | TGTGCCAGCAGCCAGGCGGGGGTTACGCAGTATTTT
17 | - | TRBJ2-1 | - | TRBV6-1 | CASSVSLFGLIVNEQFF | TGTGCCAGCAGTGTCTCCCTATTTGGGCTAATTGTCAATGAGCAGTTCTTC
17 | once | TRBJ1-1 | TRBD1 | TRBV9 | CASSVGGTALGDTEAFF | TGTGCCAGCAGCGTAGGCGGGACAGCCCTGGGGGACACTGAAGCTTTCTTT
15 | - | TRBJ1-5 | TRBD1 | TRBV2 | CASSPKAPGGQPQHF | TGTGCCAGCAGTCCCAAAGCCCCAGGGGGCCAGCCCCAGCATTTT